This T cell receptor (beta chain) was found in a study of blood T cell repertoires in COVID-19. The overall study: Acute-phase and convalescent COVID-19 samples originated in the United States, Italy and Spain. Sample material is recorded as cDNA or gDNA derived from T cells, B-cell-depleted T cells, or PBMCs.

In the authors' methods: Researchers report that nucleated cell counts were estimated from reference gene primer amplification. The method was immunoSEQ multiplex PCR; TCRdb's version includes in-frame clones alone and lacks a portion of them. The V and J calls and clone size were taken over from that table, and D and trimming were inferred from the DNA. The table lists roughly 87,000 clones, approximately 85% of them singletons. Germline V CDR1 and CDR2: SGHDN, FVKESK. Unmatched junction bases numbered 6, after V lost 6 bases and J lost 0 bases. The CDR3 runs 15 residues. The sample comprised peripheral blood. The sequence derives from a human donor in a cohort sampled during active COVID-19. The chain carries TRBV14 and TRBJ2-5; TRBD2 agrees at 8 bases. The DNA for the CDR3 is TGTGCCAGCAGGCGGGGGGCACTGTACCAAGAGACCCAGTACTTC. It codes for CASRRGALYQETQYF.